Sequencing of this T cell receptor beta chain was carried out in a study of cytomegalovirus exposure and HLA in healthy donors. Study-wide background: A prior analysis found about 120 million unique TCR beta sequences from roughly 180 million T cells.

Study observations and caveats: Fewer N-insertions than the roughly 650-donor mean were reportedly shown by an Asian-associated ancestry cluster in a later analysis. What TCR beta sequences reportedly achieved was accurate prediction of HLA-A and HLA-B alleles in most subjects.

A multiplex PCR was run with 60 Vbeta primers and 13 Jbeta primers. Method: immunoSEQ multiplex PCR; TCRdb's copy keeps in-frame clones and lacks some. The sample shows under 200,000 clones, approximately 77% of them seen only once. Healthy donors of bone marrow made up the group. A remark on this clone: No antigen is known for it.

The origin of this receptor is a man aged 50-60 years in good health and CMV-seropositive. Sequenced sample: PBMCs.

CDR3 residues: CASSQDNTNNQPQHF. The CDR3 bases are TGCGCCAGCAGCCAGGATAACACTAACAATCAGCCCCAGCATTTT. This chain connects TRBV4-3 to TRBJ1-5; D is unclear. CDR1 LGHNA and CDR2 YSLEER come from the germline V gene. V lost 3 bases, J lost 3 bases, and 12 bases lay in between. The CDR3 loop spans 15 amino acids.